This T cell receptor (beta chain) was obtained from a study of T cell responses to AZD1222 COVID-19 vaccine (dated by TCRdb to the early 2020s). For context, the study as a whole: Because spike-specific TCR depth and breadth did not differ between the two schedules, AZD1222 recipients who got a second dose at roughly 4 weeks were pooled with those who got a second dose at roughly 12 weeks. TCR sequencing was performed for roughly 240 trial participants, of whom roughly 200 were given two doses of AZD1222 and around 25 were given two doses of MenACWY control vaccine. Trial participants were enrolled by age into 18-55, 56-69 and 70-plus year subgroups, with approximately 160, 26 and 62 TCR-sequenced participants respectively. The investigation overall reported the following: The vaccine-associated CD4 TCRs covered the entire spike protein, and the dominant responses fell in regions 160-218 and 743-854. Conclusions about previously exposed vaccinees are limited, since just a handful of AZD1222 recipients were seropositive for SARS-CoV-2 at baseline. Participants were mostly white British, with more females than males. The authors suggested clonal diversity may have been underestimated. Because no day 14 peak-response samples were available, the repertoires could be characterized only after the peak T cell response. In the small 56-69-year group, the increase in depth fell short of significance, most likely because of low power. Spike-specific TCR breadth and depth rose significantly after two AZD1222 doses compared with day 0 and with MenACWY recipients. Reportedly, close to half of the unique spike-specific TCRs recognized epitopes lying outside the regions that are mutated in the B.1.351 and B.1.1.7 variants.

Remarks on this clone: What this receptor recognizes is not known. The input lacks base qualities; no much larger clone sits a single base away.

V is shortened by 4 bases, J by 2 bases, and the region joining them spans 18 bases. The CDR3 numbers 15 residues from cysteine through phenylalanine. Only CDR3 DNA is held: 45 bases, read in frame from base 1. As encoded in the germline V gene (reference sequence), CDR1 is GTSNPN while CDR2 is SVGIG. The sample's time point label, decoded: baseline before first vaccination. Vaccinee samples were obtained from the UK trials COV001 and COV002, which included a single-blind randomized controlled phase 2/3 trial of AZD1222 (ChAdOx1 nCoV-19) in healthy adults. For TCRbeta chain sequencing, PBMC samples were collected from trial participants at day 0 and at day 28 after the second dose. The CDR3 regions of human TCRbeta chains were subjected to immunosequencing. In the paper's pipeline: TCRs in the repertoires were compared against a reference library of SARS-CoV-2-specific TCRs that had been generated with the MIRA antigen-specificity platform. Breadth was defined as the fraction of unique TCRs that were SARS-CoV-2-associated. Depth was defined as the fraction of total T cells that were SARS-CoV-2-associated. Using the MIRA data, each spike-specific TCR was mapped to the spike region that the TCR reacts to and placed in a CD4 or CD8 class. Log10-transformed breadth and depth values were compared by one-way ANOVA with Sidak's multiple comparisons tests. TCRdb took this table from immuneACCESS and kept in-frame rearrangements with V and J called. Such tables lack part of the clones; where checked against another copy, unresolved V genes explain under half of the gap, and the rest is unexplained. V, J and clone size derive from that table, while D and trimming were established from the DNA sequence. For this sample the table gives 55,000 to 65,000 clones, of which approximately 85% were detected only once. The ten largest clones take up roughly 20% of the sample.

The receptor was isolated from an adult in good health. The specimen was peripheral blood, collected on day 0 of AZD1222 vaccination. Recombination joined TRBV30 with TRBJ2-7, and possibly TRBD1, on 6 matching bases. The CDR3 is CAWTLGQGLAYEQYF. The nucleotide sequence is TGTGCCTGGACCCTAGGGCAGGGGTTAGCCTACGAGCAGTACTTC.